This record looks at one T cell receptor beta chain sequence and its context. This entry comes from a study of blood T cell repertoires in COVID-19. Study as a whole: Donors in the United States, Italy and Spain gave samples during acute or convalescent COVID-19. The analysed material was cDNA or gDNA that came from T cells, B-cell-depleted T cells, or PBMCs.

Original methodology: Amplification of reference gene primers was used by the study to estimate nucleated cell counts. Only in-frame clones appear in the TCRdb table, and some are missing; sequencing was by immunoSEQ multiplex PCR. D and trimming come from the DNA, and the V and J calls and clone size come from that table. The sample has around 40,000 clones, over 75% seen once. The germline CDR1 and CDR2 sequences are LNHDA and SQIVND (reference sequence). This CDR3 has 17 amino acids. J was trimmed by 3 bases and V by 5 bases; bases with no gene match: 14. The V call is TRBV19, the J call TRBJ1-2; 8 bases align to TRBD1. This clonotype was sampled from a man aged 25-45 years with active or convalescent COVID-19. The sample comprised peripheral blood. CDR3: CASSPRDRRSGHYGYTF. DNA for the CDR3: TGTGCCAGTAGTCCGAGGGACAGGAGGTCCGGGCACTATGGCTACACCTTC.